This T cell receptor beta chain emerged from a study of blood T cell repertoires in COVID-19. Study overall: Material from acute and convalescent COVID-19 was sourced from the United States, Italy and Spain. PBMCs, B-cell-depleted T cells, or T cells provided the cDNA or gDNA that made up the material.

Method: immunoSEQ multiplex PCR; TCRdb's copy keeps in-frame clones and lacks some. This sample carries under 200,000 clones, over 70% of them seen once, and the ten largest clones take around 5.1%. The participants were between roughly 18 and 100 years old and came from 20 to 30 US areas. Categorization into cohorts depended on clinical history that participants reported. Germline CDR1 MNHNS, CDR2 SASEGT. This CDR3 contains 15 residues. V was shortened by 2 bases and J by 3 bases, with 13 bases between the two germline ends. V is TRBV6-1 and J is TRBJ1-1; perhaps TRBD1 as D (6 bases). Sequences were obtained from PBMCs or T cells enriched from blood (not recorded which). The source of this sequence is a woman aged 40 to 50 with acute COVID-19. CDR3 nucleotide sequence: TGTGCCAGCAGTGAATTAGGCAGGGGCTACACTGAAGCTTTCTTT. Amino acid sequence: CASSELGRGYTEAFF.